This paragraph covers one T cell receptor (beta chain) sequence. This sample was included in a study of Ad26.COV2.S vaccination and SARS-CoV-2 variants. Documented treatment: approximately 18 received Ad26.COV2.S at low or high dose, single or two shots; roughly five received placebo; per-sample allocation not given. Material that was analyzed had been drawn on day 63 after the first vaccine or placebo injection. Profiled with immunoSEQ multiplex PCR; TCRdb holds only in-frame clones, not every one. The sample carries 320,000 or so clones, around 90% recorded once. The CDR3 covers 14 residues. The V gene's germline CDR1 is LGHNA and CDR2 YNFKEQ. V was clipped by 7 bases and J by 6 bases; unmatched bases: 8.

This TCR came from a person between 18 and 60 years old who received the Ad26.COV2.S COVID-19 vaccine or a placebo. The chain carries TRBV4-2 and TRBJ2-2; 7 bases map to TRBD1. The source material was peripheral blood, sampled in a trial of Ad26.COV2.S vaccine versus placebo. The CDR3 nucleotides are TGTGCCAGCACGAAACAGGGGTCTGCCGGGGAGCTGTTTTTT. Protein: CASTKQGSAGELFF.